This TCR beta chain originates from a study of control samples from healthy donors and cancer patients. Some clones are missing from TCRdb's copy, which holds only in-frame ones; the method was immunoSEQ multiplex PCR. The sample lists 150,000 to 200,000 clones, over 85% occurring once. The clonotype comes from a man aged 25-45 years in good health. The sample was blood.

The CDR3 region is CASGAGEPNTGELFF. CDR3 sequence (DNA): TGCGCCAGCGGGGCGGGGGAGCCGAACACCGGGGAGCTGTTTTTT. The rearrangement joins TRBV5-1 to TRBJ2-2, with TRBD2 identical over 7 bases. There are 15 residues in the CDR3. Germline lookup yields CDR1 SGHRS and CDR2 YFSETQ. V lost 7 bases, J lost 0 bases, and 6 bases stayed unmatched.